This T cell receptor (beta chain) was recovered during a study of blood T cell repertoires in COVID-19. Study-wide context: T cells, B-cell-depleted T cells, or PBMCs supplied cDNA or gDNA.

This CDR3 has 19 residues. Germline CDR1 MNHNS, CDR2 SASEGT. Trimming took off 2 bases at V and 1 base at J, with 21 bases between the two ends. TCRdb's table, derived via immunoSEQ multiplex PCR, lists solely in-frame clones and lacks some. The table records roughly 250,000 clones, about 87% of them present only once. Input material: PBMCs or T cells enriched from blood (not recorded which). This sequence was found in a woman in her forties or fifties who had recovered from COVID-19. The chain couples TRBV6-1 to TRBJ2-1; TRBD2 might be the D (6 bases). The CDR3 coding sequence is TGTGCCAGCAGTGAAAGCCCCGGCGGGCGGGGAGGATCCTACAATGAGCAGTTCTTC. This translates into CASSESPGGRGGSYNEQFF.